This TCR beta chain was identified during a study of control samples from healthy donors and cancer patients. The V and J ends lost 7 bases and 7 bases, in that order; junction bases with no gene match: 19. Germline V gene data show CDR1 as SGHRS and CDR2 as YFSETQ. This CDR3 has 16 amino acids. Using immunoSEQ multiplex PCR, the repertoire was profiled, and TCRdb retains in-frame clones only, with some absent. This sample has almost 85,000 clones, with around 94% found just once. The sequenced material came from blood. This receptor was obtained from a woman aged 18-29 years in good health. The chain uses TRBV5-1 and TRBJ1-2; 7 positions match TRBD1. The CDR3 reads CASFFSPGEGAIGYTF. CDR3 sequence (DNA): TGCGCCAGCTTTTTCTCCCCTGGGGAGGGGGCGATTGGCTACACCTTC.